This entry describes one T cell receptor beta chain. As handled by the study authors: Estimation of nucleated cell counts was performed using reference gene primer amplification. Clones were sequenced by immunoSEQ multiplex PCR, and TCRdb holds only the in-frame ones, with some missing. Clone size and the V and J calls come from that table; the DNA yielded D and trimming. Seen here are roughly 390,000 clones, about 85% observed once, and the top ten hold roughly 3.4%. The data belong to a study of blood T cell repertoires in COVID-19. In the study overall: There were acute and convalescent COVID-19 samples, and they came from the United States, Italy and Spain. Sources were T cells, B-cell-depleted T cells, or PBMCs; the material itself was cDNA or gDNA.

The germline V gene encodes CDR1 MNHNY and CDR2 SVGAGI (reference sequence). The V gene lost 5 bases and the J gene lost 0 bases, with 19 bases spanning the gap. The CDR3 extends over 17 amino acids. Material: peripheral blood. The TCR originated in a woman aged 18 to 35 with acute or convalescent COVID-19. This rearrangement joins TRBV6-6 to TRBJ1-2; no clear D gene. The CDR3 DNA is TGTGCCAGCAGTCCCTTTGATGAGGGTCGGTCTAACTATGGCTACACCTTC. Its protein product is CASSPFDEGRSNYGYTF.